This T cell receptor beta chain originates from a study of blood T cell repertoires in COVID-19. On the study more broadly: There were acute and convalescent COVID-19 samples, and they came from the United States, Italy and Spain.

Germline V gene sequence: CDR1 SGDLS, CDR2 YYNGEE. This CDR3 has 16 amino acids. V was clipped by 3 bases and J by 4 bases; unmatched bases: 4. The repertoire was sequenced with immunoSEQ multiplex PCR; TCRdb's copy has only in-frame clones and lacks some. The data contain about 320,000 clones, about nine tenths of them singletons. Among Cohort 3 donors, those recovered had two negative PCRs, clearance, or symptom resolution. This sequence joins TRBV9 and TRBJ2-1; 13 positions match TRBD2. The receptor was isolated from a man aged 55-75 years who had recovered from COVID-19. Sequences were obtained from PBMCs or T cells enriched from blood (not recorded which). In DNA form, the CDR3 reads TGTGCCAGCAGCGGGACTAGCGGGGGAGTTTACAATGAGCAGTTCTTC. It translates to CASSGTSGGVYNEQFF.